This TCR beta chain was sequenced for a study of cytomegalovirus exposure and HLA in healthy donors. Vbeta (60) and Jbeta (13) primers were used in the PCR. The repertoire was sequenced with immunoSEQ multiplex PCR; TCRdb's copy has only in-frame clones and lacks some. The sample records roughly 180,000 clones, approximately 80% being singletons. Details on this clone: What it binds is unknown. The junction departs from germline at one end; a sequencing error may be responsible.

Broader study findings: Sequencing depth across donors, presence/absence analyses assumed, was roughly uniform. Most TCRs appeared rarely, but some public TCRs recurred in many donors.

This CDR3 region has 14 residues. CDR1 and CDR2 from the germline V gene are MNHEY and SMNVEV (reference sequence). The donors were healthy bone marrow donors. J is TRBJ2-7 and V is TRBV27; 10 nucleotides align to TRBD2. The sequence derives from a female donor in good health and CMV-seronegative. What was sequenced was PBMCs. DNA of the CDR3: TGTGCCAGCAGGACTAGCGGGTGGAATTACGAACAGTACTTC. It translates to CASRTSGWNYEQYF.